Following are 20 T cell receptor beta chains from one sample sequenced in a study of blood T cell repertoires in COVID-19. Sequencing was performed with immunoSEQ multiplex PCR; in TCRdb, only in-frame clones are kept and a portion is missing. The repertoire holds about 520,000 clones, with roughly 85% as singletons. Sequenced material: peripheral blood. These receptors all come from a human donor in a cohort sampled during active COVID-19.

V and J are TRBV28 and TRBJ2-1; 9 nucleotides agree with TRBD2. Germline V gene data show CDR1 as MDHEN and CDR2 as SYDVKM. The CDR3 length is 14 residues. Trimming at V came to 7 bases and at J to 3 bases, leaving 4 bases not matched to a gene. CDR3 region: CASIPSGIYNEQFF. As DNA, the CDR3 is TGTGCCAGCATACCTAGCGGGATCTACAATGAGCAGTTCTTC.

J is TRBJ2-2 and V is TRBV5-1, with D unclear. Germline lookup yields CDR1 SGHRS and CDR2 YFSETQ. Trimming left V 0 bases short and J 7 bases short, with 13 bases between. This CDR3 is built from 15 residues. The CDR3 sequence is CASSLAPARYGELFF. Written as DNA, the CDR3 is TGCGCCAGCAGCTTGGCCCCTGCTAGATACGGGGAGCTGTTTTTT.

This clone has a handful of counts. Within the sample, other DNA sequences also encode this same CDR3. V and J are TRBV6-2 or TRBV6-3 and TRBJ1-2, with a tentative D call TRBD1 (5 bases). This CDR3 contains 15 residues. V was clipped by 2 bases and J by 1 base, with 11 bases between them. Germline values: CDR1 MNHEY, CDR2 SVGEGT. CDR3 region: CASSYSRVGNYGYTF. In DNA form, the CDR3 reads TGTGCCAGCAGTTACAGCAGGGTCGGTAACTATGGCTACACCTTC.

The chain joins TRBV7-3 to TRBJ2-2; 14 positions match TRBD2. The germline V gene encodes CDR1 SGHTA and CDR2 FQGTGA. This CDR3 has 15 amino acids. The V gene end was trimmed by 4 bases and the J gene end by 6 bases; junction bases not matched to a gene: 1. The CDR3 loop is CASSSGLAGAGELFF. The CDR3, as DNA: TGTGCCAGCAGCTCGGGACTAGCGGGAGCCGGGGAGCTGTTTTTT.

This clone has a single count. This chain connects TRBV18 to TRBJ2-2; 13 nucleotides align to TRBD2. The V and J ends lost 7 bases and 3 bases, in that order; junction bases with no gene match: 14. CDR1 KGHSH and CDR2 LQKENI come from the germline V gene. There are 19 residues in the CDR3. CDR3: CASFSPGLAGALDTGELFF. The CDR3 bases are TGTGCCAGCTTTAGCCCAGGACTAGCGGGAGCCCTGGACACCGGGGAGCTGTTTTTT.

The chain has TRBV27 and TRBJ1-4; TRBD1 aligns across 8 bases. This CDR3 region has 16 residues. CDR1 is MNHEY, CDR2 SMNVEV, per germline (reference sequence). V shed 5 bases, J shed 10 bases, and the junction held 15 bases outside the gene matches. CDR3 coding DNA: TGTGCCAGCAGTCCCGGACAGGGAAGAGGTCTGGCAAAACTGTTTTTT. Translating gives CASSPGQGRGLAKLFF.

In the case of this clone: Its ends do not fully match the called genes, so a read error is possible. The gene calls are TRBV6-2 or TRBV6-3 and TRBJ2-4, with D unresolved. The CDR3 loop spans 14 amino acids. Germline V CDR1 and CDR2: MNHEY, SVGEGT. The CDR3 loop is CASSYSRSKTIQYF. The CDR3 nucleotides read TGTGCCAGCAGTTACAGCCGCTCTAAAACCATTCAGTACTTC.

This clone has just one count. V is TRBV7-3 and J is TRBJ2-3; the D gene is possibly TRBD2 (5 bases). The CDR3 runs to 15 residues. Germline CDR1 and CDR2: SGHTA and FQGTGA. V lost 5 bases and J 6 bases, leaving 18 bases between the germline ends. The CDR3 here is CASSPGLSRPDTQYF. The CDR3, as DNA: TGTGCCAGCAGCCCCGGACTTTCCCGTCCCGATACGCAGTATTTT.

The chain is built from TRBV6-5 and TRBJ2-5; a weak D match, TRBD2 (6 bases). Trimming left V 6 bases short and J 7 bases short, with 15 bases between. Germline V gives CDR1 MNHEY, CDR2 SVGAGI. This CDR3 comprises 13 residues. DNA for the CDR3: TGTGCCAGCAGCTTAGGACCCGGGAGGACCCAGTACTTC. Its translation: CASSLGPGRTQYF.

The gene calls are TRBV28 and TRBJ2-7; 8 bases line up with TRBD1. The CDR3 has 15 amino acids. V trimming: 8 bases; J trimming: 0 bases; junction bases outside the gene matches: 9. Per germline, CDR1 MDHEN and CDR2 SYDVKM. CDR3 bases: TGTGCCAGCGGGGGACCGACAGGGGACTCCTACGAGCAGTACTTC. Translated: CASGGPTGDSYEQYF.

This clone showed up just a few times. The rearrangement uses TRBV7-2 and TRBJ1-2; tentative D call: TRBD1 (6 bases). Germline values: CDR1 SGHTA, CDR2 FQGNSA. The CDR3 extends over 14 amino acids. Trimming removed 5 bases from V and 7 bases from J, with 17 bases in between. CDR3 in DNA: TGTGCCAGCAGCCTCCGGACAGATCAGGGTGGCTACACCTTC. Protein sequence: CASSLRTDQGGYTF.

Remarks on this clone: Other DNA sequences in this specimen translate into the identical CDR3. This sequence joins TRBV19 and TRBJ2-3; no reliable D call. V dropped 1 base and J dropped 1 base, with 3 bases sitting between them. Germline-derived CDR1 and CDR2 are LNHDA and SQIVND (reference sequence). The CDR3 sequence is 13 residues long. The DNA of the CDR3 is TGTGCCAGTAGTATAGGAGGCACAGATACGCAGTATTTT. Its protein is CASSIGGTDTQYF.

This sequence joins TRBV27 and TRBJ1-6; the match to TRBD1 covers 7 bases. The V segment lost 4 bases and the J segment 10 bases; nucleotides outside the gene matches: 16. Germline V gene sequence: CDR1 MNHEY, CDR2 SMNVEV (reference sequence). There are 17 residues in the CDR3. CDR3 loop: CASSYAFLTGVNSPLHF. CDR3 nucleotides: TGTGCCAGCAGTTACGCCTTTCTTACAGGGGTAAACTCACCCCTCCACTTT.

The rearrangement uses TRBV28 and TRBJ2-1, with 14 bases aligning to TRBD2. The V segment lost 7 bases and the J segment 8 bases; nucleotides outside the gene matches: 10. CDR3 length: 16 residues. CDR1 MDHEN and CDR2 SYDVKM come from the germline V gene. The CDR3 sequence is CASTSTGTSGRYEQFF. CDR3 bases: TGTGCCAGCACCAGTACCGGGACTAGCGGGAGATATGAGCAGTTCTTC.

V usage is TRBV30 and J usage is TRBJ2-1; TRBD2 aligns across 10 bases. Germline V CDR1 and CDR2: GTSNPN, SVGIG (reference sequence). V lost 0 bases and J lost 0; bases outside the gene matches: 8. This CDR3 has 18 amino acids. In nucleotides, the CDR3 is TGTGCCTGGAGTGTACGGAATAGCGGGAGGCGCTCCTACAATGAGCAGTTCTTC. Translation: CAWSVRNSGRRSYNEQFF.

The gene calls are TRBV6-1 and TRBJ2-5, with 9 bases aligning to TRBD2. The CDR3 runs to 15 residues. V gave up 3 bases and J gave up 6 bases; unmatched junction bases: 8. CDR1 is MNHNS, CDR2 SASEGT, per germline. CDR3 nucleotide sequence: TGTGCCAGCAGTGATAATTGGACTAGCGATAAGACCCAGTACTTC. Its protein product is CASSDNWTSDKTQYF.

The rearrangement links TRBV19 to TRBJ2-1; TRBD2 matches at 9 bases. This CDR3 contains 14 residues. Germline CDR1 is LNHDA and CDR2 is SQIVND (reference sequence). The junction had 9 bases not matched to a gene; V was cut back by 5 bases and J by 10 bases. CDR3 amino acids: CASSPRSGSVEQFF. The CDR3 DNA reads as TGTGCCAGTAGTCCCCGTAGCGGGAGTGTCGAGCAGTTCTTC.

The DNA for the CDR3 is TGTGCCAGCAGTCCACAGGGAGGGTTATATGAAAAACTGTTTTTT. Translation gives CASSPQGGLYEKLFF. V is TRBV27 and J is TRBJ1-4, with D possibly matching TRBD1 (6 bases). Per germline, CDR1 MNHEY and CDR2 SMNVEV (reference sequence). Between the trimmed V and J ends, which lost 5 bases and 6 bases, there was a span of 16 bases. This CDR3 region has 15 residues.

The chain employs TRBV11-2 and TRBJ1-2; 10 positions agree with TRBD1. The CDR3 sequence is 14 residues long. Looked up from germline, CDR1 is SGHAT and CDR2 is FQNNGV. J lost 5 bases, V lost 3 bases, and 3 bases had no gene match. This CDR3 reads CASSFGQGGYGYTF. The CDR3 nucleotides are TGTGCCAGCAGCTTCGGACAGGGGGGTTATGGCTACACCTTC. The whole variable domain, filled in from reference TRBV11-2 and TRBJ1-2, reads EAGVAQSPRYKIIEKRQSVAFWCNPISGHATLYWYQQILGQGPKLLIQFQNNGVVDDSQLPKDRFSAERLKGVDSTLKIQPAKLEDSAVYLCASSFGQGGYGYTFGSGTRLTVV.

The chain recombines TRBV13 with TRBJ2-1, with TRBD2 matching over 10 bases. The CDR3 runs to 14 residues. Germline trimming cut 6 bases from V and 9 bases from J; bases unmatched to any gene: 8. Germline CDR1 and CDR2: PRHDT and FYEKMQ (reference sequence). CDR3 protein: CASRGSGRRVEQFF. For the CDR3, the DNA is TGTGCCAGCAGGGGTAGCGGGAGGAGGGTTGAGCAGTTCTTC.